The rows below give T cell receptor beta chains drawn from one sample of a study of blood T cells in healthy people across ages. Each CDR3 protein is one row after TCRdb ran MiXCR on the 5' RACE reads. The table has some 1,800,000 distinct CDR3 sequences, 30% to 40% seen once; the top ten hold approximately 22%. The sequenced sample was blood. Every receptor here comes from a human donor in good health. CDR3s include the opening cysteine and the closing phenylalanine or tryptophan.

V	CDR3
TRBV5-1	CASSLVSGSERETQYF
TRBV6-1	CASSEGRPQETQYF
TRBV6-5	CASSYSQGLRDYEQYF
TRBV15	CATSREAPWEGGDEKLFF
TRBV5-6	CASSDGNGADTQYF
TRBV7-2	CASSLAGLSNEKLFF
TRBV10-3	CAISEMGDLVSYNEQFF
TRBV20-1	CSARGGGGNTDTQYF
TRBV4-3	CASSAWTSGGALMGEQYF
TRBV12-3/TRBV12-4	CASSRGSAPYNEQFF
TRBV18	CASSQVAPTGGSFYGYTF
TRBV28	CASSATRAWGSDTEAFF
TRBV2	CASSSTLSSYNEQYF
TRBV27	CASSFYGLQETQYF
TRBV12-3/TRBV12-4	CASSPRQVNQPQHF
TRBV20-1	CSGSWGLEQPQHF
TRBV5-1	CASSPMAFRGTDTQYF
TRBV10-3	CAISVGSEPGEKLFF
TRBV7-6	CASSPGRGLLSYEQYF
TRBV9	CASSVVVGASYEQYF
TRBV6-6	CASRTGNAEQFF
TRBV4-3	CASRLDRGGANEKLFF
TRBV7-9	CASSPGLTQETQYF
TRBV20-1	CSARDLCLSVEGDEQFF
TRBV5-1	CASSFLETASYEQYF
TRBV6-2/TRBV6-3	CASSYQPSSVETQYF
TRBV29-1	CSVEVGLEQYF
TRBV7-2	CALQGGDSGANVLTF
TRBV6-5	CASSYSDRRETQYF
TRBV4-2	CASSQGLERRYNEQFF
TRBV20-1	CSARDRDRGFSGYTF
TRBV18	CASPPTVPGQSGANALTF
TRBV29-1	CSVEVTDYGYTF
TRBV12-3/TRBV12-4	CASSPALWTAGELFF
TRBV6-1	CASREPTPPNEQFF
TRBV7-2	CASSGLAGAQYNEQFF
TRBV12-3/TRBV12-4	CASSRIRGRINSPLHF
TRBV7-3	CASALAGPQETQYF
TRBV18	CASSPGTGMEQYF